This TCR beta chain is from a study of blood T cell repertoires in COVID-19. Study-level information: From T cells, B-cell-depleted T cells, or PBMCs came the material, which was cDNA or gDNA.

The V gene end was trimmed by 3 bases and the J gene end by 8 bases; junction bases not matched to a gene: 8. In germline, CDR1 is GTSNPN, CDR2 SVGIG (reference sequence). The CDR3 runs to 14 residues. This clone was recorded once. Profiled with immunoSEQ multiplex PCR; TCRdb holds only in-frame clones, not every one. The data contain 120,000 to 150,000 clones, approximately 87% of them singletons. This chain links TRBV30 with TRBJ1-4, with TRBD1 identical over 8 bases. Source material: peripheral blood. The sequence came from a man in his forties or fifties who had recovered from COVID-19. This chain's CDR3 is CAWSRIQGGEKLFF. As DNA, the CDR3 is TGTGCCTGGAGCCGGATACAGGGGGGGGAAAAACTGTTTTTT.